The 13 T cell receptor beta chains below come from one sample, sequenced in a study of T cells in Graves' hyperthyroidism and ophthalmopathy. Authors of the study amplified TCR beta CDR3 regions from RNA transcripts. An initial round of RT-PCR targeting the TCR CDR3 relied on the HTBI primer set. TCRdb reprocessed the multiplex PCR reads with MiXCR, giving one entry per CDR3 protein. The sample has about 460,000 distinct CDR3 sequences, about 20% seen once; the top ten hold 45% to 55%. Sequenced input: blood. Receptors were obtained from a woman in her 70s with Graves' ophthalmopathy.

This clonotype has just a few counts. This chain links TRBV20-1 with TRBJ2-7, with D hard to call. The germline V gene has CDR1 DFQATT and CDR2 SNEGSKA (reference sequence). Trimming stripped 3 bases from V and 4 bases from J, with 7 bases between. The CDR3 spans 11 residues. In DNA form, the CDR3 reads TGCAGTGCTAGTATGGGGTACGAGCAGTACTTC. It is translated as CSASMGYEQYF.

The genes are TRBV28 and TRBJ2-1, with TRBD2 as a possible D gene (6 bases). Germline V lookup: CDR1 MDHEN, CDR2 SYDVKM. V lost 6 bases to trimming and J lost 8 bases, with 14 bases between them. The CDR3 runs 13 residues. CDR3: CASRKEGSYEQFF. CDR3 sequence (DNA): TGTGCCAGCAGGAAGGAGGGGTCCTATGAGCAGTTCTTC.

This chain uses TRBV20-1 with TRBJ2-7, with TRBD2 matching 11 bases. V dropped 3 bases and J dropped 3; count of bases not matched to a gene: 13. Looked up from germline, CDR1 is DFQATT and CDR2 is SNEGSKA (reference sequence). The CDR3 covers 17 residues. CDR3 residues: CSASLGLAGGRDYEQYF. The DNA of the CDR3 is TGCAGTGCTAGCCTTGGGCTAGCGGGAGGCCGCGACTACGAGCAGTACTTC.

This rearrangement joins TRBV28 to TRBJ2-5, with D possibly TRBD2 on 6 matching bases. Looked up from germline, CDR1 is MDHEN and CDR2 is SYDVKM. The CDR3 spans 14 residues. V lost 7 bases to trimming and J lost 5 bases, with 17 bases between them. The DNA for the CDR3 is TGTGCCAGCAACCTCGGACGGGGACTGGAGACCCAGTACTTC. This translates into CASNLGRGLETQYF.

CDR3 nucleotides: TGTGCCAGCAGCCAATCGTCTAGCGGGAGGTCAGATACGCAGTATTTT. Translation gives CASSQSSSGRSDTQYF. The genes are TRBV3-1 and TRBJ2-3, with 11 bases aligning to TRBD2. V lost 2 bases to trimming and J lost 4 bases; unmatched junction nucleotides: 5. Looked up from germline, CDR1 is LGHDT and CDR2 is YNNKEL (reference sequence). The CDR3 is 16 amino acids.

This clonotype was recorded at least ten times. V is TRBV6-2 or TRBV6-3 and J is TRBJ1-1; D is ambiguous. V was clipped by 6 bases and J by 1 base, with 9 bases between them. This CDR3 has 13 amino acids. From germline, CDR1 is MNHEY and CDR2 SVGEGT. The DNA of the CDR3 is TGTGCCAGCAGGTTAACAGAGAACACTGAAGCTTTCTTT. Translating it yields CASRLTENTEAFF.

This clonotype showed up many times. V and J are TRBV3-1 and TRBJ2-1; unclear D gene. Looked up from germline, CDR1 is LGHDT and CDR2 is YNNKEL (reference sequence). This CDR3 region has 16 residues. Trimming removed 4 bases at V and 0 bases at J, with 13 bases between. CDR3 residues: CASSLRKASSYNEQFF. The CDR3 region has the DNA TGTGCCAGCAGCCTTCGAAAAGCGAGCTCCTACAATGAGCAGTTCTTC.

This clonotype was counted between two and nine times. V gene TRBV12-3 or TRBV12-4 combines with J gene TRBJ2-7; D is possibly TRBD2 (6 bases). With 4 bases removed from V and 0 bases from J, the gap between germline ends came to 10 bases. The CDR3 has 14 residues. CDR3 residues: CASSSGGGSYEQYF. The CDR3 DNA follows: TGTGCCAGCAGTTCCGGGGGAGGCTCCTACGAGCAGTACTTC.

This sequence joins TRBV14 and TRBJ2-7, with no clear D. This CDR3 has 13 residues. Germline lookup yields CDR1 SGHDN and CDR2 FVKESK. V lost 8 bases and J lost 3, with 14 bases in between. In DNA, the CDR3 is TGTGCCAGCGGAATGGCGGCAGGCTACGAGCAGTACTTC. Translation gives CASGMAAGYEQYF.

This clonotype was picked up one time. One end of the junction fails to match germline, which may point to a read error. This sequence joins TRBV9 and TRBJ2-3, with no clear D. There are 14 residues in the CDR3. The germline V gene has CDR1 SGDLS and CDR2 YYNGEE. The CDR3 region has the DNA TGTGCCAGCAGCGTAGGTGGCTTCACAAATACGCAGTATTTT. Translation gives CASSVGGFTNTQYF.

With regard to this clonotype: A much larger clone lies a single base off, so this may be a read error. The chain carries TRBV12-3 or TRBV12-4 and TRBJ1-2; 8 bases agree with TRBD1. The CDR3 extends over 15 amino acids. In DNA, the CDR3 is TGTGCCTGCAGTTTAGGAACAGGGGGAGCCTATGGCTACACCTTC. This sequence encodes CACSLGTGGAYGYTF.

The rearrangement joins TRBV28 to TRBJ2-7, with D unresolved. The V gene lost 7 bases and the J gene lost 2 bases, with 6 bases spanning the gap. CDR1 is MDHEN, CDR2 SYDVKM, per germline. The CDR3 is 11 amino acids. The CDR3 is CASTHAYEQYF. In nucleotides, the CDR3 is TGTGCCAGCACCCACGCCTACGAGCAGTACTTC.

V usage is TRBV5-1 and J usage is TRBJ2-1, with 7 positions matching TRBD2. The CDR3 is 16 amino acids. Germline V lookup: CDR1 SGHRS, CDR2 YFSETQ. J lost 3 bases, V lost 0 bases, and 6 bases had no gene match. CDR3 sequence (DNA): TGCGCCAGCAGCTTGGCGGCTAGCGGAAACTACAATGAGCAGTTCTTC. As protein: CASSLAASGNYNEQFF. Supplemented by reference TRBV5-1 and TRBJ2-1, the full variable domain reads KAGVTQTPRYLIKTRGQQVTLSCSPISGHRSVSWYQQTPGQGLQFLFEYFSETQRNKGNFPGRFSGRQFSNSRSEMNVSTLELGDSALYLCASSLAASGNYNEQFFGPGTRLTVL.